These 8 T cell receptor beta chains were all obtained from the same sample, sequenced in a study of blood T cell repertoires in COVID-19. Profiled with immunoSEQ multiplex PCR; TCRdb holds only in-frame clones, not every one. Among some 130,000 clones listed, more than 75% were seen once. Specimen: peripheral blood. These receptors came from a woman between 65 and 79 years old with COVID-19, enrolled during active disease.

The chain uses TRBV6-5 and TRBJ1-5; a possible D gene is TRBD1 (6 bases). The CDR3 has 14 amino acids. Germline V gene data show CDR1 as MNHEY and CDR2 as SVGAGI. Trimming removed 4 bases from V and 6 bases from J, with 13 bases in between. The CDR3 DNA sequence: TGTGCCAGCAGTTTTGACAGGACGGGTCAGCCCCAGCATTTT. Its protein is CASSFDRTGQPQHF.

Comment on this clone: Other DNA sequences of this sample code for an identical CDR3. V and J are TRBV5-1 and TRBJ2-5; D might be TRBD1 (7 bases). The V end lost 0 bases, the J end lost 4 bases, and 10 bases lay between the germline ends. The CDR3 is made up of 14 amino acids. From germline, CDR1 is SGHRS and CDR2 YFSETQ. The CDR3 is CASSLGQGLETQYF. The CDR3 bases are TGCGCCAGCAGCTTGGGACAGGGACTAGAGACCCAGTACTTC.

This sequence joins TRBV4-2 and TRBJ1-5; 7 bases match TRBD1. In germline, CDR1 is LGHNA, CDR2 YNFKEQ. V trimming: 6 bases; J trimming: 0 bases; junction bases outside the gene matches: 5. This CDR3 has 15 amino acids. The CDR3 nucleotides are TGTGCCAGCAGGCCAGGGGGTACTAGCAATCAGCCCCAGCATTTT. It yields the protein CASRPGGTSNQPQHF.

The chain carries TRBV15 and TRBJ1-6; D gene uncertain. CDR1 is LNHNV and CDR2 is YYDKDF in the germline V gene (reference sequence). The CDR3 spans 13 residues. Deletions cut 1 base from V and 13 bases from J, with 11 bases between. CDR3 sequence: CATSRVAAEPLHF. The CDR3 DNA reads as TGTGCCACCAGCAGAGTTGCGGCCGAGCCCCTCCACTTT.

This sequence joins TRBV5-1 and TRBJ1-1; 7 nucleotides agree with TRBD1. This CDR3 has 14 amino acids. V was pared by 6 bases and J by 5 bases, with 10 bases of the junction left unmatched. The germline CDR1 and CDR2 sequences are SGHRS and YFSETQ. The DNA of the CDR3 is TGCGCCAGCACACGTACAGGGGTTGGGACTGAAGCTTTCTTT. Translated: CASTRTGVGTEAFF.

V usage is TRBV19 and J usage is TRBJ1-3, with D hard to call. Per germline, CDR1 LNHDA and CDR2 SQIVND (reference sequence). This CDR3 region has 14 residues. Trimming left V 4 bases short and J 4 bases short, with 11 bases between. CDR3 coding DNA: TGTGCCAGTAGTACGGGCAGCGGCGGAAACACCATATATTTT. It is translated as CASSTGSGGNTIYF.

This rearrangement joins TRBV6-5 to TRBJ1-4; perhaps TRBD1 as D (5 bases). V was shortened by 8 bases and J by 8 bases, with 15 bases between the two germline ends. Germline CDR1 reads MNHEY; CDR2 reads SVGAGI. CDR3 length: 13 amino acids. CDR3 sequence reads: CASGASGQEKLFF. The CDR3 DNA sequence: TGTGCCAGCGGGGCGTCAGGCCAGGAAAAACTGTTTTTT.

This chain connects TRBV24-1 to TRBJ1-5, with TRBD1 as a possible D gene (6 bases). V lost 4 bases and J 7 bases, leaving 16 bases between the germline ends. Per the germline V gene, CDR1 is KGHDR and CDR2 is SFDVKD. The CDR3 has 15 amino acids. The CDR3 loop reads CATSDRGQGRQPQHF. CDR3 DNA sequence: TGTGCCACCAGTGACCGGGGACAAGGACGGCAGCCCCAGCATTTT.